The next 6 T cell receptor beta chains were all read from a single sample in a study of response to subunit inactivated influenza vaccine. TCRdb re-derived calls from the RT-PCR reads in MiXCR, one entry per CDR3 protein. The repertoire holds about 520,000 distinct CDR3 sequences, with approximately 9.9% as singletons. This specimen was PBMCs from blood, taken about 40 days after vaccination. The receptors come from a man between 45 and 60 years old who received an inactivated influenza vaccine.

This clonotype came up many times. The chain combines TRBV4-1 with TRBJ1-2, with unresolved D. Germline values: CDR1 MGHRA, CDR2 YSYEKL. V lost 4 bases and J lost 4, with 16 bases in between. The CDR3 runs 15 residues. The chain's CDR3 is CASSLGQAEVYGYTF. The CDR3 DNA follows: TGCGCCAGCAGCCTCGGGCAAGCAGAGGTCTATGGCTACACCTTC.

This clonotype was recorded at least ten times. The chain links TRBV12-3 or TRBV12-4 to TRBJ2-2; D perhaps matches TRBD2 (6 bases). CDR3 length: 14 residues. V lost 8 bases to trimming and J lost 8 bases, with 18 bases between them. The CDR3 DNA reads as TGTGCCAGCCGGAGGGATCTTATGCAAGGGGAGCTGTTTTTT. It specifies CASRRDLMQGELFF.

The CDR3 sequence: CASSYGSGRGRRGYTF. CDR3 nucleotide sequence: TGTGCCAGCAGTTACGGGAGTGGCAGGGGACGGCGGGGCTACACCTTC. V gene TRBV6-5 combines with J gene TRBJ1-2; D might be TRBD1 (6 bases). Germline values: CDR1 MNHEY, CDR2 SVGAGI. The V and J ends lost 2 bases and 8 bases respectively, with 21 bases between them. The CDR3 loop spans 16 amino acids.

The V call is TRBV10-3, the J call TRBJ2-1; 9 nucleotides line up with TRBD2. The V gene's germline CDR1 is ENHRY and CDR2 SYGVKD. The CDR3 runs to 14 residues. The ends lost 7 bases at V and 3 bases at J; junction bases unmatched: 4. The CDR3 is CAINAGGDYNEQFF. For the CDR3, the DNA is TGTGCCATCAATGCGGGAGGGGACTACAATGAGCAGTTCTTC.

This clonotype was seen a few times. The rearrangement links TRBV6-2 or TRBV6-3 to TRBJ2-2; D not resolved. Trimming cost V 3 bases and J 4 bases, with 24 bases left between them. From germline, CDR1 is MNHEY and CDR2 SVGEGT. CDR3 length: 19 residues. The CDR3 sequence: CASSYIGPNFLGTTGELFF. The CDR3 nucleotides read TGTGCCAGCAGTTATATAGGGCCTAATTTTTTGGGCACCACCGGGGAGCTGTTTTTT.

This clonotype has more than one count but fewer than ten. The rearrangement links TRBV12-3 or TRBV12-4 to TRBJ2-5; TRBD2 matches 11 bases. The CDR3 extends over 14 amino acids. The V segment lost 4 bases and the J segment 6 bases; nucleotides outside the gene matches: 4. The CDR3 DNA follows: TGTGCCAGCAGTTCCCTAGCGGGGGGACAGACCCAGTACTTC. Protein product: CASSSLAGGQTQYF.